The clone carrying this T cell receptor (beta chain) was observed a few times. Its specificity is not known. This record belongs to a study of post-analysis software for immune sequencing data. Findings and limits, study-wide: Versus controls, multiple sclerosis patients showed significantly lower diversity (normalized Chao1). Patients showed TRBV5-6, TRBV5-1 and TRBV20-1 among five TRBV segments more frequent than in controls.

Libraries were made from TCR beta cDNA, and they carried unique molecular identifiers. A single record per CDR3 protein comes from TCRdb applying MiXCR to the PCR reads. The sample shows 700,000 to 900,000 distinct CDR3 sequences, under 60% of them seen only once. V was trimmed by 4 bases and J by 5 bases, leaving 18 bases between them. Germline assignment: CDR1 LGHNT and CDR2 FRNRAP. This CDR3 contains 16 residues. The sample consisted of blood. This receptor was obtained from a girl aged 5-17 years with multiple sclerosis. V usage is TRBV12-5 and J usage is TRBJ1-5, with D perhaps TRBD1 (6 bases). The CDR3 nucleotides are TGTGCTAGTGGTTCCACCCGGGACACAGACTATCAGCCCCAGCATTTT. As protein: CASGSTRDTDYQPQHF.